This TCR beta chain was profiled in a study of cytomegalovirus exposure and HLA in healthy donors. Study summary: Clustering assigned 70% to 90% of the approximately 390 genotyped donors to the Caucasian-associated ancestry cluster.

PCR was performed using 60 Vbeta and 13 Jbeta primers. The repertoire was sequenced with immunoSEQ multiplex PCR; TCRdb's copy has only in-frame clones and lacks some. The data show about 88,000 clones, roughly 79% seen once. There were likely unrecorded immune exposures, though donors were nominally healthy when sampled. This clone has a handful of counts. V was cut by 2 bases and J by 8 bases, with 10 bases left in between. This CDR3 is 14 amino acids long. The V gene's germline CDR1 is MGHRA and CDR2 YSYEKL. V gene TRBV4-1 combines with J gene TRBJ1-6; possible D gene TRBD1, 5 bases. The sample comprised PBMCs. The clonotype originates from a woman aged 40 to 49 in good health and CMV-seronegative. The CDR3: CASSQLGGDSPLHF. DNA of the CDR3: TGCGCCAGCAGCCAACTAGGAGGGGATTCACCCCTCCACTTT.